The 15 T cell receptor beta chains below were found in one sample sequenced in a study of monozygotic twins with inflammatory bowel disease. TCRdb processed the 5' RACE reads again and assigns one entry to each CDR3 protein, with no DNA. In total, the table holds approximately 340,000 distinct CDR3 sequences. Material: blood. These receptors were collected from a human donor with ulcerative colitis or Crohn's disease, or a healthy co-twin of an affected twin (not recorded which).

The chain joins TRBV29-1 to TRBJ2-3. The germline V gene has CDR1 SQVTM and CDR2 ANQGSEA. The length of the CDR3 is 13 residues. This CDR3 reads CSVVRSSTDTQYF.

The J gene is TRBJ2-3, the V gene TRBV12-3 or TRBV12-4. This CDR3 region has 12 residues. CDR3 loop: CASSIDTDTQYF.

The genes are TRBV12-3 or TRBV12-4 and TRBJ2-1; the D call from TCRdb, TRBD1, cannot be confirmed without DNA. The CDR3 has 13 residues. CDR3 in amino acids: CASSYGGRNEQFF.

This chain joins TRBV7-3 and TRBJ2-1; TCRdb outputs TRBD1, but without DNA this stays unchecked. This CDR3 has 15 amino acids. Germline-derived CDR1 and CDR2 are SGHTA and FQGTGA. The CDR3 reads CASSFISGTDNEQFF.

J is TRBJ2-3 and V is TRBV11-2; TCRdb reports TRBD2, a call that lacks DNA to check it against. The CDR3 is made up of 16 amino acids. Germline values: CDR1 SGHAT, CDR2 FQNNGV. The chain's CDR3 is CASSLTGGVGTDTQYF.

This rearrangement joins TRBV9 to TRBJ2-1; TCRdb's assignment of TRBD1 cannot be checked, as there is no DNA. The germline V gene has CDR1 SGDLS and CDR2 YYNGEE. The CDR3 sequence is 16 residues long. The CDR3 loop is CASSVRGVGSYNEQFF.

The rearrangement joins TRBV29-1 to TRBJ1-1. The length of the CDR3 is 13 residues. The germline gives CDR1 SQVTM, CDR2 ANQGSEA. The CDR3: CSAERVMNTEAFF.

The V gene is TRBV5-1, the J gene TRBJ2-1; as DNA is missing, the TRBD2 call by TCRdb cannot be tested. Germline assignment: CDR1 SGHRS and CDR2 YFSETQ. The CDR3 covers 16 residues. This CDR3 is CASGPATSGIYNEQFF. Filled out from reference TRBV5-1 and TRBJ2-1, the complete variable domain reads KAGVTQTPRYLIKTRGQQVTLSCSPISGHRSVSWYQQTPGQGLQFLFEYFSETQRNKGNFPGRFSGRQFSNSRSEMNVSTLELGDSALYLCASGPATSGIYNEQFFGPGTRLTVL.

The rearrangement joins TRBV12-3 or TRBV12-4 to TRBJ1-1; TCRdb picks TRBD1, but there is no DNA to check that call. The CDR3 covers 14 residues. The CDR3 is CASSRPGRDTEAFF.

J is TRBJ2-1 and V is TRBV11-2. The CDR3 runs 15 residues. The germline V gene encodes CDR1 SGHAT and CDR2 FQNNGV. The CDR3: CASSQSGSSYNEQFF.

CDR3 sequence: CSVTGGQETQYF. This chain uses TRBV20-1 with TRBJ2-5; the TRBD1 assignment by TCRdb is unverifiable without DNA. Germline V CDR1 and CDR2: DFQATT, SNEGSKA (reference sequence). The CDR3 length is 12 residues.

The chain combines TRBV12-3 or TRBV12-4 with TRBJ2-1. CDR3 length: 12 amino acids. CDR3 region: CASLQSLNEQLF.

The chain recombines TRBV15 with TRBJ2-7; the D gene TCRdb calls, TRBD1, cannot be checked with no DNA. The CDR3 runs 13 residues. Looked up from germline, CDR1 is LNHNV and CDR2 is YYDKDF (reference sequence). The CDR3 is CATSRDPRAEQYF.

The genes are TRBV4-1 and TRBJ1-3. CDR1 is MGHRA, CDR2 YSYEKL, per germline. The CDR3 consists of 13 residues. The CDR3 region is CASSLVIGNTIYF.

The chain links TRBV5-1 to TRBJ2-7; absent DNA, TCRdb's TRBD1 call cannot be checked. The CDR3 runs 14 residues. Looked up from germline, CDR1 is SGHRS and CDR2 is YFSETQ. This chain's CDR3 is CASSRGTDTYEQYF.